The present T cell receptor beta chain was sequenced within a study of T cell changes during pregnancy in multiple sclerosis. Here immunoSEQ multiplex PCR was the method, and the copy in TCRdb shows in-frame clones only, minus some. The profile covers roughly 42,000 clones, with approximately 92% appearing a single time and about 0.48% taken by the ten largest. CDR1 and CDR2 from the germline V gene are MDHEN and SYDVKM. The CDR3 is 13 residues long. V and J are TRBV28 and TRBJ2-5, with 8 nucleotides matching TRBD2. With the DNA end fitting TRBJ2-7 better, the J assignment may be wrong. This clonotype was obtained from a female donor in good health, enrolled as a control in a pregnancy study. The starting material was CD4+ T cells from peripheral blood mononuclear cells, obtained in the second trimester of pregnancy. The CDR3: CASSSGTRDEQYF. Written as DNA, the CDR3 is TGTGCCAGCAGTTCCGGGACTAGAGACGAGCAGTACTTC.